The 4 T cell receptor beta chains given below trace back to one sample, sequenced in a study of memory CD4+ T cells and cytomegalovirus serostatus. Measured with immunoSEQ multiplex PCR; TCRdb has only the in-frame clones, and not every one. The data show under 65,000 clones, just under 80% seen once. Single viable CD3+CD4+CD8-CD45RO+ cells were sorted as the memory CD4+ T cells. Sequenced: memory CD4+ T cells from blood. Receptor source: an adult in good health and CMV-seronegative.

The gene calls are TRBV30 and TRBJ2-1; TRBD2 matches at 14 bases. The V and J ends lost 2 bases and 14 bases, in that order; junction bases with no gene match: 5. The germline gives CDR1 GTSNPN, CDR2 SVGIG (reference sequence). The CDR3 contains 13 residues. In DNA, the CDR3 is TGTGCCTGGAGTTCCCTGGGACTAGCGGGGGAGTTCTTC. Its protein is CAWSSLGLAGEFF.

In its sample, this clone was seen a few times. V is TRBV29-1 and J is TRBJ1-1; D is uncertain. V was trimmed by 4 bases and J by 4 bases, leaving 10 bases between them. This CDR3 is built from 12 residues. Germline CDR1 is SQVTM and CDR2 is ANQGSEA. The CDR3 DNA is TGCAGCGTTGTCGGGTGGAGCACTGAAGCTTTCTTT. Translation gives CSVVGWSTEAFF.

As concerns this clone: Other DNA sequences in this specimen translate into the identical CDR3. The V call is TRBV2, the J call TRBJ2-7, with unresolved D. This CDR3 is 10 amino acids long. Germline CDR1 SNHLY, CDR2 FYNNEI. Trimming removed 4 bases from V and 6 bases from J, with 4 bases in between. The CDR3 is CASSVFEQYF. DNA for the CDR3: TGTGCCAGCAGTGTGTTCGAGCAGTACTTC.

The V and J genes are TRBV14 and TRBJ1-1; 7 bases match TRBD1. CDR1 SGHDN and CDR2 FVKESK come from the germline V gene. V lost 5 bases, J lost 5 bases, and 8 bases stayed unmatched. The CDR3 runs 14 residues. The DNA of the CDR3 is TGTGCCAGCAGCTACTTAAGGGACAGAACTGAAGCTTTCTTT. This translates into CASSYLRDRTEAFF.